In this sample, the clone carrying this TCR beta chain turned up many times. Antigen specificity is unknown. V was cut by 0 bases and J by 2 bases, with 11 bases left in between. The CDR3 loop spans 15 amino acids. CDR1 is MNHEY and CDR2 is SVGEGT in the germline V gene. As the library was built, unique molecular identifiers were attached to individual cDNA molecules. TCRdb re-derived calls from the RACE reads in MiXCR, one entry per CDR3 protein. This sample has under 400,000 distinct CDR3 sequences, with less than 6.5% found just once. Time point denoted: pre-sensitization, week 0. Treatment of the sample: therapeutic diphenylcyclopropenone sensitization with weekly scalp DPC. People who gave samples had alopecia, were 18 to 70 years old, and were suitable for DPC. These data originate in a study of human T cells and chemical hapten exposure. Study overall: Each week of the roughly 26-week study, patients had diphenylcyclopropenone applied to the scalp. Study results and caveats: Expanded TCRs produced significantly more large CDR3 similarity clusters than controls did.

This TCR came from a woman aged 50 to 60 with alopecia areata. Some clones in this sample may be carry-over from other donors' samples. The chain couples TRBV6-2 or TRBV6-3 to TRBJ2-7; possibly TRBD1 or TRBD2 for D (5 bases each). Sequencing used whole blood, obtained in connection with sensitization to the hapten diphenylcyclopropenone (DPC). The CDR3 loop reads CASSYSGTEAYEQYF. The CDR3 nucleotides are TGTGCCAGCAGTTACTCGGGGACGGAAGCCTACGAGCAGTACTTC.